The clone carrying this T cell receptor (beta chain) was counted a few times. There were TCR beta CDR3 regions amplified from RNA transcripts. The HTBI set primed first-round TCR CDR3 RT-PCR. TCRdb re-called the multiplex PCR reads through MiXCR, storing one row per CDR3 protein. The table has approximately 600,000 distinct CDR3 sequences, 15% to 20% seen once. The source of the sample is a study of T cells in Graves' hyperthyroidism and ophthalmopathy. Germline V lookup: CDR1 LGHNT, CDR2 FRNRAP. This CDR3 is built from 18 residues. The J segment lost 0 bases and the V segment lost 0 bases, leaving 7 bases of the junction unmatched.

The V call is TRBV12-5, the J call TRBJ2-1, with 8 bases matching TRBD2. The receptor was derived from a woman in her 30s with Graves' hyperthyroidism. Sequencing was done on a sample of blood. The CDR3 loop is CASGLVLLAASSYNEQFF. The CDR3 DNA sequence: TGTGCTAGTGGTTTGGTACTACTAGCGGCGAGCTCCTACAATGAGCAGTTCTTC.